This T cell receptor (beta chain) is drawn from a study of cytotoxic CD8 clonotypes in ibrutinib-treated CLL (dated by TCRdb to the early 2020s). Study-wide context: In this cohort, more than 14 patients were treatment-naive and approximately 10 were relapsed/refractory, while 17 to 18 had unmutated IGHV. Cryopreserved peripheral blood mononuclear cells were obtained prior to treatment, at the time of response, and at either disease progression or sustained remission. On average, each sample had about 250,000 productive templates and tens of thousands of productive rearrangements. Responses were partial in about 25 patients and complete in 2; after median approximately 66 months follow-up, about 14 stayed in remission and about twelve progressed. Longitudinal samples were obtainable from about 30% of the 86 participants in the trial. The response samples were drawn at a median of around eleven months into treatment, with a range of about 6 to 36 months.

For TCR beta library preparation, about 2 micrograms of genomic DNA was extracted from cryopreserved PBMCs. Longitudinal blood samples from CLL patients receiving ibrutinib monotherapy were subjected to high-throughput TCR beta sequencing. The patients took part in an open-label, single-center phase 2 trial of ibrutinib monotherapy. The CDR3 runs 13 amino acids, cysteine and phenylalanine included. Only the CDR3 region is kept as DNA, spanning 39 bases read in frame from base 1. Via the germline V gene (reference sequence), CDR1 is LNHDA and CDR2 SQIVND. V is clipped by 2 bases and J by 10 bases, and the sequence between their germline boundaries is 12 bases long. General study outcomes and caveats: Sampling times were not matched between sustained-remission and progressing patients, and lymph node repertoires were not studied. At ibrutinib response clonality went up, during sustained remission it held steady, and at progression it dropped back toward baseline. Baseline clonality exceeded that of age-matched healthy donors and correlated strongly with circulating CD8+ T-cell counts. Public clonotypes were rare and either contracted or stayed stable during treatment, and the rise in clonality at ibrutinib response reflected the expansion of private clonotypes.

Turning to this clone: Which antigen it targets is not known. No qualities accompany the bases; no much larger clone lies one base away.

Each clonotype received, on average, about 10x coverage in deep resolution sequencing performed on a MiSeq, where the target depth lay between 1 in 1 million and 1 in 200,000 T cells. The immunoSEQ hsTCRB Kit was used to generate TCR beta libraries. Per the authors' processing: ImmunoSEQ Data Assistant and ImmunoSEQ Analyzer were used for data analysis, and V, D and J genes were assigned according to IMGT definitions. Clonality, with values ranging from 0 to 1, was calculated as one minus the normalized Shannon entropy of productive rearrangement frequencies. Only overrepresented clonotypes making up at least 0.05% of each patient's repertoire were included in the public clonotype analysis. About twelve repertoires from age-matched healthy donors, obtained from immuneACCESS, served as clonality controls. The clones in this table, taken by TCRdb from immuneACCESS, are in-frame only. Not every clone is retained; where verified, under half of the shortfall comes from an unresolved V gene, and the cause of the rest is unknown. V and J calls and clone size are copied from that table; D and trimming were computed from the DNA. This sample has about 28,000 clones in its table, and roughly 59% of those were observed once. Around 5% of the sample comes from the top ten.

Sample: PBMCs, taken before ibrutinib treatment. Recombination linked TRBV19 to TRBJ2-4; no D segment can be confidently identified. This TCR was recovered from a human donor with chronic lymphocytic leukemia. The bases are TGTGCCAGTAGTATATCCGGTCAAGGTATTCAGTACTTC. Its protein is CASSISGQGIQYF. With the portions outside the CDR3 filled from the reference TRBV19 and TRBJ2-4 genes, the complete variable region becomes DGGITQSPKYLFRKEGQNVTLSCEQNLNHDAMYWYRQDPGQGLRLIYYSQIVNDFQKGDIAEGYSVSREKKESFPLTVTSAQKNPTAFYLCASSISGQGIQYFGAGTRLSVL.